The entry below describes one TCR beta chain. Its antigen remains unknown. The data were produced by immunoSEQ multiplex PCR, yet TCRdb's version contains in-frame clones alone and is incomplete. The data hold just under 35,000 clones, with roughly 91% observed a single time. The entry originates in a study of T cell responses to AZD1222 COVID-19 vaccine. Looking at the study overall: Second-dose groups at about 4 or about 12 weeks were pooled. General study results and limits: Spike-wide coverage was observed for vaccine-associated CD4 TCRs, with dominant responses at 160-218 and 743-854. White British donors predominated, females outnumbered males, and clonal diversity was possibly underestimated.

This clonotype was sampled from an adult in good health. The specimen was peripheral blood, collected on day 0 of AZD1222 vaccination.

This CDR3 reads CATSRDRMNQPQHF. DNA for the CDR3: TGTGCCACCAGCAGGGACAGGATGAATCAGCCCCAGCATTTT. The chain uses TRBV15 and TRBJ1-5, with TRBD1 identical over 7 bases. CDR3 length: 14 residues. V lost 3 bases, J lost 4 bases, and 3 bases stayed unmatched. Per germline, CDR1 LNHNV and CDR2 YYDKDF (reference sequence).